This record covers a single T cell receptor (beta chain). The data are from a study of shared clonotypes between healthy human individuals. About the research overall: Each donor's CD8 memory used one plate, CD8 naive two, each CD4 subset three.

Healthy adults negative for HIV, lacking recent acute infections or vaccinations, served as donors. Per the germline V gene, CDR1 is LNHDA and CDR2 is SQIVND (reference sequence). The CDR3 extends over 15 amino acids. The V and J ends lost 5 bases and 4 bases respectively, with 15 bases between them. The data were produced by immunoSEQ multiplex PCR, yet TCRdb's version contains in-frame clones alone and is incomplete. The sample yields over a million clones, approximately 96% seen once. The chain employs TRBV19 and TRBJ2-1, with no clear D. The sequence came from a man aged 30 to 39 in good health. The specimen sequenced was naive CD4+ T cells sorted from blood. Described subset: CD45RA+ positively selected. CDR3 sequence reads: CASSLPQARYNEQFF. The CDR3 nucleotides read TGTGCCAGTAGTCTTCCCCAGGCTAGGTACAATGAGCAGTTCTTC.